This TCR beta chain is drawn from a study of T cell repertoires in cytomegalovirus infection. Overall study context: Carrying CMV and the relevant HLA type showed in public TCR beta signatures.

One entry per CDR3 protein, called by TCRdb with MiXCR from the reads. The data show more than 85,000 distinct CDR3 sequences, about 17% seen once. Concerning this clonotype itself: The antigen is undetermined.

CDR1 and CDR2 (germline): LNHDA, SQIVND (reference sequence). The CDR3 consists of 14 residues. Between the trimmed V and J ends, which lost 3 bases and 0 bases, there was a span of 9 bases. Study-wide points: Totalled public TCR beta family frequency picked out people who carried CMV plus the relevant HLA. Clonotypes of TCR beta that were HLA-C-restricted and CMV-specific dominated the ex vivo response.

Sequencing input: PBMCs. The source of this sequence is a human donor in good health (CMV status not recorded). Some clones in this sample may be carry-over from other donors' samples. This chain uses TRBV19 with TRBJ2-7; D possibly uses TRBD1 or TRBD2 (5 bases each). As DNA, the CDR3 is TGTGCCAGTAGTATCGGGGCCAGCTCCTACGAGCAGTACTTC. Amino acids: CASSIGASSYEQYF.